The T cell receptor (beta chain) described here comes from a study of cytomegalovirus exposure and HLA in healthy donors. The overall study: Genotyping of under 500 donors showed that 80% to 85% belonged to the Caucasian-associated ancestry cluster.

Whole-study results and caveats: It was assumed in the presence/absence analyses that sequencing depth was roughly uniform across donors. Another analysis was done later, and it associated 16,951 TCR beta sequences with HLA alleles at 0.05 false discovery rate.

A note on this clone: Its antigen remains unknown.

The CMV serostatus of this donor was not recorded. The PCR contained 60 Vbeta and 13 Jbeta primers. Libraries were prepared by immunoSEQ multiplex PCR; TCRdb keeps only in-frame clonotypes and omits some of them. Among around 150,000 clones listed, around 80% were seen once. Trimming cost V 3 bases and J 4 bases, with 10 bases left between them. Germline assignment: CDR1 LNHNV and CDR2 YYDKDF (reference sequence). This CDR3 has 14 amino acids. The chain is built from TRBV15 and TRBJ2-1, with TRBD2 as a possible D gene (5 bases). The receptor was isolated from a human donor in good health. The sample comprised PBMCs. The CDR3 DNA reads TGTGCCACCAGCAGTCTCGGGAAATACAATGAGCAGTTCTTC. The encoded protein is CATSSLGKYNEQFF.